The 24 T cell receptor beta chains in this list originate from one sample, sequenced in a study of T cell changes during pregnancy in multiple sclerosis. Libraries were prepared by immunoSEQ multiplex PCR; TCRdb keeps only in-frame clonotypes and omits some of them. This sample has tens of thousands of clones, with roughly nine tenths found just once. This sample comprised CD4+ T cells from peripheral blood mononuclear cells, obtained in the third trimester of pregnancy. These receptors all stem from a female donor in good health, enrolled as a control in a pregnancy study.

The chain carries TRBV11-3 and TRBJ2-5; 7 positions match TRBD1. Germline V gene data show CDR1 as SGHNT and CDR2 as YENEEA. The CDR3 contains 16 residues. With 4 bases clipped from V and 2 bases from J, the junction kept 10 bases outside the gene matches. This CDR3 reads CASSSGLRQGQETQYF. In DNA, the CDR3 is TGTGCCAGCAGCTCAGGATTGCGACAGGGACAAGAGACCCAGTACTTC. The whole variable domain, remainder taken from reference TRBV11-3 and TRBJ2-5, is EAGVVQSPRYKIIEKKQPVAFWCNPISGHNTLYWYLQNLGQGPELLIRYENEEAVDDSQLPKDRFSAERLKGVDSTLKIQPAELGDSAVYLCASSSGLRQGQETQYFGPGTRLLVL.

The chain joins TRBV27 to TRBJ1-3, with D unresolved. Germline values: CDR1 MNHEY, CDR2 SMNVEV (reference sequence). The ends were cut back, 10 bases at V and 1 base at J, with 20 bases in the middle. The CDR3 spans 16 residues. Here the CDR3 reads CANPYLLSRSGNTIYF. CDR3 DNA sequence: TGTGCCAACCCCTACCTCCTGAGTCGGTCTGGAAACACCATATATTTT.

In DNA, the CDR3 is TGTGCCAGCAGCCACGGACAGGGGACCACCGGGGAGCTGTTTTTT. Translating gives CASSHGQGTTGELFF. The rearrangement links TRBV5-6 to TRBJ2-2; TRBD1 agrees at 9 bases. This CDR3 spans 15 amino acids. Losses at the gene ends were 4 bases for V and 4 bases for J; bases not matched to a gene: 5. Germline CDR1 reads SGHDT; CDR2 reads YYEEEE.

V usage is TRBV5-4 and J usage is TRBJ2-5, with D possibly TRBD1 on 7 matching bases. The V gene's germline CDR1 is SGHNT and CDR2 YYREEE (reference sequence). Trimming removed 5 bases from V and 2 bases from J, with 16 bases in between. CDR3 length: 15 amino acids. This CDR3 reads CASRQGGGAQETQYF. CDR3 sequence (DNA): TGTGCCAGCAGGCAAGGGGGCGGGGCTCAAGAGACCCAGTACTTC.

CDR3 loop: CASSQVGPDYEQYF. In nucleotides, the CDR3 is TGTGCCAGCAGCCAAGTGGGCCCTGACTACGAGCAGTACTTC. The chain employs TRBV4-2 and TRBJ2-7; D is unclear. Per germline, CDR1 LGHNA and CDR2 YNFKEQ. The CDR3 loop spans 14 amino acids. Trimming stripped 1 base from V and 3 bases from J, with 10 bases between.

This chain links TRBV9 with TRBJ2-6; tentatively, D is TRBD1 (5 bases). V was trimmed by 2 bases and J by 0 bases, leaving 6 bases between them. CDR3 length: 15 residues. Per germline, CDR1 SGDLS and CDR2 YYNGEE. The CDR3 DNA reads TGTGCCAGCAGCGTCGACAGCTCTGGGGCCAACGTCCTGACTTTC. This encodes CASSVDSSGANVLTF.

The CDR3 DNA is TGTGCCAGCAGCGCTTTTTGGGGAGAGGAAGCTTTCTTT. As protein: CASSAFWGEEAFF. The J gene is TRBJ1-1, the V gene TRBV6-4; D call uncertain. The V and J ends lost 6 bases and 8 bases respectively, with 16 bases between them. Germline CDR1 and CDR2: MRHNA and SNTAGT. The CDR3 consists of 13 residues.

In its sample, this clone was seen a few times. The rearrangement joins TRBV9 to TRBJ1-1; D is undetermined. The germline gives CDR1 SGDLS, CDR2 YYNGEE. This CDR3 spans 15 amino acids. V was clipped by 0 bases and J by 0 bases, with 9 bases between them. The CDR3 region is CASSVDARMNTEAFF. Written as DNA, the CDR3 is TGTGCCAGCAGCGTAGACGCCAGGATGAACACTGAAGCTTTCTTT.

This sequence joins TRBV5-5 and TRBJ1-1; 7 positions agree with TRBD1. This CDR3 contains 14 residues. The germline V gene encodes CDR1 SGHKS and CDR2 YYEKEE (reference sequence). V gave up 2 bases and J gave up 1 base; unmatched junction bases: 2. CDR3 bases: TGTGCCAGCAGCTTACACAGGGGGAACACTGAAGCTTTCTTT. Protein sequence: CASSLHRGNTEAFF. Full variable domain (remainder filled in from reference TRBV5-5 and TRBJ1-1): DAGVTQSPTHLIKTRGQQVTLRCSPISGHKSVSWYQQVLGQGPQFIFQYYEKEERGRGNFPDRFSARQFPNYSSELNVNALLLGDSALYLCASSLHRGNTEAFFGQGTRLTVV.

The V gene is TRBV7-2, the J gene TRBJ2-5, with 8 bases fitting TRBD2. Germline V lookup: CDR1 SGHTA, CDR2 FQGNSA. After removal of 5 bases from V and 2 bases from J, the junction contained 7 bases not matched to a gene. This CDR3 spans 15 amino acids. CDR3 nucleotide sequence: TGTGCCAGCAGCCCTTTAGCGGGGAAACAAGAGACCCAGTACTTC. Translation: CASSPLAGKQETQYF.

V and J are TRBV9 and TRBJ2-7, with D possibly TRBD1 on 6 matching bases. This CDR3 spans 14 amino acids. V gave up 2 bases and J gave up 0 bases, with 9 bases separating them. From germline, CDR1 is SGDLS and CDR2 YYNGEE. In DNA form, the CDR3 reads TGTGCCAGCAGCGTGACGGGACACTCCTACGAGCAGTACTTC. It translates to CASSVTGHSYEQYF.

The chain links TRBV25-1 to TRBJ2-7; D gene uncertain. Germline CDR1 is MGHDK and CDR2 is SYGVNS. The CDR3 sequence is 15 residues long. V lost 6 bases to trimming and J lost 0 bases, with 15 bases between them. The CDR3 region is CASRPRQPPSYEQYF. In DNA, the CDR3 is TGTGCCAGCAGGCCCCGACAACCACCCTCCTACGAGCAGTACTTC.

The rearrangement uses TRBV5-1 and TRBJ1-4, with 7 positions matching TRBD1. With 5 bases clipped from V and 4 bases from J, the junction kept 5 bases outside the gene matches. Germline V gene lookup returns CDR1 SGHRS and CDR2 YFSETQ. The CDR3 totals 14 residues. The CDR3 sequence is CASRAQGFNEKLFF. CDR3 coding DNA: TGCGCCAGCAGAGCACAGGGGTTTAATGAAAAACTGTTTTTT.

This rearrangement joins TRBV4-3 to TRBJ2-1; TRBD1 agrees at 10 bases. The V segment lost 1 base and the J segment 7 bases; nucleotides outside the gene matches: 4. The V gene's germline CDR1 is LGHNA and CDR2 YSLEER. The CDR3 contains 15 residues. CDR3 bases: TGCGCCAGCAGCCAAGGACAGGGGGCAAGGAATGAGCAGTTCTTC. Its translation: CASSQGQGARNEQFF.

The chain has TRBV5-5 and TRBJ1-6, with 9 bases identical to TRBD1. V lost 4 bases to trimming and J lost 7 bases; unmatched junction nucleotides: 3. CDR3 length: 14 amino acids. Looked up from germline, CDR1 is SGHKS and CDR2 is YYEKEE (reference sequence). CDR3 sequence: CASSDRGANSPLHF. In DNA, the CDR3 is TGTGCCAGCAGCGACAGGGGGGCAAATTCACCCCTCCACTTT.

The rearrangement uses TRBV4-1 and TRBJ1-2; no clear D gene. V was shortened by 4 bases and J by 0 bases, with 15 bases between the two germline ends. Per the germline V gene, CDR1 is MGHRA and CDR2 is YSYEKL. The CDR3 covers 16 residues. CDR3 DNA sequence: TGCGCCAGCAGCCCCTCGGAGGCAGTAGCTAACTATGGCTACACCTTC. This codes for CASSPSEAVANYGYTF.

This clone was counted a single time. J is TRBJ1-5 and V is TRBV5-1; 9 bases line up with TRBD1. The germline gives CDR1 SGHRS, CDR2 YFSETQ. J lost 0 bases, V lost 4 bases, and 17 bases had no gene match. The CDR3 consists of 20 residues. CDR3 residues: CASSRRTETGGLHSNQPQHF. The CDR3 DNA sequence: TGCGCCAGCAGCCGGAGGACCGAGACAGGGGGTTTACATAGCAATCAGCCCCAGCATTTT.

This clone has only one observation. V gene TRBV5-6 combines with J gene TRBJ1-4; D ambiguous. The CDR3 loop spans 15 amino acids. The germline V and J ends were trimmed by 1 base and 0 bases, with 7 bases remaining between them. Germline V gene sequence: CDR1 SGHDT, CDR2 YYEEEE. CDR3 protein: CASSLISATNEKLFF. As DNA, the CDR3 is TGTGCCAGCAGCTTGATCTCTGCAACTAATGAAAAACTGTTTTTT.

This clone occurred a few times. This chain connects TRBV5-4 to TRBJ1-1; possibly TRBD1 for D (5 bases). Per germline, CDR1 SGHNT and CDR2 YYREEE (reference sequence). The CDR3 extends over 14 amino acids. V lost 0 bases, J lost 2 bases, and 8 bases lay in between. The CDR3 DNA sequence: TGTGCCAGCAGCTTGGGACAGATTAACACTGAAGCTTTCTTT. Encoded protein: CASSLGQINTEAFF.

This clone was detected only once. V usage is TRBV6-6 and J usage is TRBJ1-2, with a possible D match to TRBD1 (5 bases). CDR1 MNHNY and CDR2 SVGAGI come from the germline V gene (reference sequence). The CDR3 is 14 residues long. The V end lost 0 bases, the J end lost 6 bases, and 11 bases lay between the germline ends. CDR3 sequence reads: CASSYSPRDDGYTF. The CDR3 DNA reads as TGTGCCAGCAGTTACTCACCCAGGGATGATGGCTACACCTTC.

This rearrangement joins TRBV5-1 to TRBJ2-5, with D perhaps matching TRBD1 (6 bases). Trimming shortened V by 1 base and J by 5 bases, and 12 bases separated the two germline ends. The CDR3 has 14 residues. Germline V CDR1 and CDR2: SGHRS, YFSETQ. Written as DNA, the CDR3 is TGCGCCAGCAGCTTGACCTCAGGGGTTGAGACCCAGTACTTC. Translating it yields CASSLTSGVETQYF.

The genes are TRBV11-3 and TRBJ2-2, with a tentative D call TRBD2 (7 bases). The V end was cut by 6 bases, the J end by 4 bases, with 18 bases between. CDR1 and CDR2 from the germline V gene are SGHNT and YENEEA. This CDR3 spans 16 amino acids. CDR3: CASSYPRGGRTGELFF. CDR3 nucleotides: TGTGCCAGCAGTTATCCAAGGGGGGGGCGCACCGGGGAGCTGTTTTTT.

The J gene is TRBJ2-7, the V gene TRBV19; 8 bases map to TRBD2. V shed 3 bases and J 3 bases; nucleotides not matched to a gene: 7. Germline V gene lookup returns CDR1 LNHDA and CDR2 SQIVND (reference sequence). This CDR3 has 15 residues. The CDR3 is CASSIPAGEDYEQYF. The CDR3 DNA reads as TGTGCCAGTAGTATCCCAGCGGGGGAAGACTACGAGCAGTACTTC.

A few counts support this clone. In DNA form, the CDR3 reads TGTGCCTGGAGTAAAGTGACGGGGGTGAACACTGAAGCTTTCTTT. Translation: CAWSKVTGVNTEAFF. The V call is TRBV30, the J call TRBJ1-1, with TRBD1 as a possible D gene (5 bases). The germline gives CDR1 GTSNPN, CDR2 SVGIG (reference sequence). V shed 2 bases and J shed 0 bases, with 13 bases lying between them. This CDR3 is built from 15 residues.